This TCR beta chain emerged from a study of shared clonotypes between healthy human individuals. The germline CDR1 and CDR2 sequences are SGHNT and YYREEE (reference sequence). After removal of 2 bases from V and 4 bases from J, the junction contained 7 bases not matched to a gene. This CDR3 has 15 amino acids. This clone has a single count. Its antigen is as yet unknown. Findings and limits, study-wide: Sorted-subset sequencing was shown by rarefaction to be incomplete despite large depth.

Sequencing used immunoSEQ multiplex PCR; TCRdb keeps in-frame clones, though not all of them. Of roughly 1.5 million clones listed, approximately 98% are singletons. What was sequenced was naive CD4+ T cells sorted from blood. Subset described: CD45RA+ positively selected. This receptor was identified in a man aged 25 to 40 in good health. J is TRBJ2-5 and V is TRBV5-4; 8 bases fit TRBD2. The chain's CDR3 is CASSLPSGRGETQYF. CDR3 nucleotide sequence: TGTGCCAGCAGCTTACCGAGCGGGAGAGGAGAGACCCAGTACTTC.